One sample yielded the 5 T cell receptor beta chains listed below, sequenced in a study of blood T cell repertoires in COVID-19. Generated by immunoSEQ multiplex PCR, the TCRdb table keeps only in-frame clones and is missing some. The sample lists roughly 220,000 clones; under 90% were seen once. Sequencing used peripheral blood. The receptors come from a man aged 25 to 40 with active or convalescent COVID-19.

The chain couples TRBV7-2 to TRBJ2-1; D is unresolved. Germline CDR1 and CDR2: SGHTA and FQGNSA. With 6 bases removed from V and 9 bases from J, the gap between germline ends came to 9 bases. CDR3 length: 11 residues. CDR3 sequence: CASRLHSEQFF. The CDR3 bases are TGTGCCAGCAGGCTCCATAGTGAGCAGTTCTTC.

The rearrangement joins TRBV27 to TRBJ2-7; 10 bases agree with TRBD2. Germline V gives CDR1 MNHEY, CDR2 SMNVEV (reference sequence). The CDR3 extends over 15 amino acids. The V gene end was trimmed by 3 bases and the J gene end by 6 bases; junction bases not matched to a gene: 8. CDR3 protein: CASSFGLAGVSEQYF. DNA for the CDR3: TGTGCCAGCAGTTTCGGGCTAGCGGGAGTGTCCGAGCAGTACTTC.

J is TRBJ1-3 and V is TRBV30, with 9 bases aligning to TRBD1. Germline loops: CDR1 GTSNPN, CDR2 SVGIG (reference sequence). V was clipped by 3 bases and J by 4 bases; unmatched bases: 7. The CDR3 is made up of 15 amino acids. The CDR3 region has the DNA TGTGCCTGGAGACAGTCGGGACAGGGAGGAAACACCATATATTTT. It translates to CAWRQSGQGGNTIYF.

Here the CDR3 DNA reads TGTGCCAGCAGTGAGGTGGGGATAAACCGGGGGGGTGTCCACGAGCAGTACTTC. This sequence encodes CASSEVGINRGGVHEQYF. V is TRBV2 and J is TRBJ2-7; 8 positions agree with TRBD2. With 3 bases clipped from V and 5 bases from J, the junction kept 18 bases outside the gene matches. The germline V gene has CDR1 SNHLY and CDR2 FYNNEI. This CDR3 contains 18 residues.

The CDR3 DNA reads as TGTGCCAGCAGCGCCCGGGACTGGGGGAGTGGGAAGACCCAGTACTTC. As protein: CASSARDWGSGKTQYF. The chain has TRBV9 and TRBJ2-5; D is possibly TRBD2 (6 bases). This CDR3 spans 16 amino acids. Germline CDR1 SGDLS, CDR2 YYNGEE. V was pared by 3 bases and J by 6 bases, with 21 bases between. The full variable domain, rest sourced from reference TRBV9 and TRBJ2-5, is DSGVTQTPKHLITATGQRVTLRCSPRSGDLSVYWYQQSLDQGLQFLIQYYNGEERAKGNILERFSAQQFPDLHSELNLSSLELGDSALYFCASSARDWGSGKTQYFGPGTRLLVL.